The 20 T cell receptor beta chains reported below all come from one sample, sequenced in a study of shared clonotypes between healthy human individuals (TCRdb year 2020). CD8 naive samples were CD45RO-negative cells positively selected for CCR7, giving a CD45RA+CCR7+ population that excluded TemRA cells. Preparation of the library involved the immunoSEQ multiplex PCR assay. What TCRdb holds here is the immuneACCESS table cut down to in-frame rearrangements. Part of the clones is not present; checked against another copy, under half of the missing clones reflect an unresolved V gene, and the others are unexplained. The sample table contains about 700,000 clones; only one count was recorded for 90% to 95% of them. Approximately 25% of the sample comes from the top ten. Sequencing was carried out using naive CD8+ T cells sorted from blood. This specimen's cell subset or site label, interpreted: CD45RA+CCR7+. The origin of the receptors is a man aged 30-40 years in good health.

The chain is built from TRBV7-9 and TRBJ1-2; no reliable D call. V shed 5 bases and J shed 0 bases, with 16 bases lying between them. The CDR3 length is 16 residues. Germline V gene data show CDR1 as SEHNR and CDR2 as FQNEAQ (reference sequence). CDR3 sequence: CASSPGDWATNYGYTF. The CDR3 DNA reads as TGTGCCAGCAGCCCTGGGGATTGGGCAACTAACTATGGCTACACCTTC.

This clone was detected only a few times. The chain couples TRBV28 to TRBJ2-2; D unresolved. V lost 4 bases, J lost 3 bases, and 15 bases lay in between. From germline, CDR1 is MDHEN and CDR2 SYDVKM. This CDR3 spans 16 amino acids. The CDR3 DNA reads TGTGCCAGCAGTTCCCCGGGCCCCGGGTACACCGGGGAGCTGTTTTTT. Protein: CASSSPGPGYTGELFF.

The gene calls are TRBV4-1 and TRBJ2-7; 7 bases agree with TRBD1. The trim removed 1 base at V and 0 bases at J, leaving 9 bases unmatched. The germline CDR1 and CDR2 sequences are MGHRA and YSYEKL. The CDR3 totals 17 residues. In DNA, the CDR3 is TGCGCCAGCAGCCAAGCATCTGATTGGGACAGCTCCTACGAGCAGTACTTC. This translates into CASSQASDWDSSYEQYF.

This clone appeared a single time. The chain joins TRBV27 to TRBJ2-7; 10 bases agree with TRBD2. CDR1 is MNHEY and CDR2 is SMNVEV in the germline V gene (reference sequence). The CDR3 is made up of 15 amino acids. After removal of 5 bases from V and 3 bases from J, the junction contained 7 bases not matched to a gene. For the CDR3, the DNA is TGTGCCAGCAGTGTCGTCACTAGCGGGATCTACGAGCAGTACTTC. Amino acid sequence: CASSVVTSGIYEQYF.

The CDR3 reads CASSPLGVVDEQFF. In DNA, the CDR3 is TGTGCCAGCAGTCCCCTCGGAGTCGTCGATGAGCAGTTCTTC. The V and J genes are TRBV28 and TRBJ2-1; D gene ambiguous. CDR3 size: 14 residues. Germline V lookup: CDR1 MDHEN, CDR2 SYDVKM. The ends were cut back, 5 bases at V and 8 bases at J, with 16 bases in the middle.

This rearrangement joins TRBV5-5 to TRBJ2-7; D unclear. CDR1 is SGHKS, CDR2 YYEKEE, per germline (reference sequence). The ends were cut back, 5 bases at V and 7 bases at J, with 10 bases in the middle. This CDR3 region has 11 residues. The CDR3 nucleotides read TGTGCCAGCAGGTCCTCGAAAGAGCAGTACTTC. This encodes CASRSSKEQYF.

The DNA of the CDR3 is TGTGCCAGCAGCCCAGATAGCGGGAGCCTCCCCAATGAGCAGTTCTTC. Residues: CASSPDSGSLPNEQFF. J is TRBJ2-1 and V is TRBV7-9; 9 nucleotides agree with TRBD2. The V gene's germline CDR1 is SEHNR and CDR2 FQNEAQ (reference sequence). V shed 5 bases and J 6 bases; nucleotides not matched to a gene: 11. The CDR3 covers 16 residues. The variable domain in full, completed from reference TRBV7-9 and TRBJ2-1, reads DTGVSQNPRHKITKRGQNVTFRCDPISEHNRLYWYRQTLGQGPEFLTYFQNEAQLEKSRLLSDRFSAERPKGSFSTLEIQRTEQGDSAMYLCASSPDSGSLPNEQFFGPGTRLTVL.

The chain combines TRBV11-3 with TRBJ2-7; D remains ambiguous. The CDR3 spans 11 residues. Germline-derived CDR1 and CDR2 are SGHNT and YENEEA. Trimming took 8 bases from V and 7 from J, leaving 12 bases between them. CDR3 region: CASSYSVEQYF. The CDR3 bases are TGTGCCAGCTCCTATTCGGTTGAGCAGTACTTC.

The gene calls are TRBV10-2 and TRBJ2-7; 8 bases align to TRBD1. CDR3 length equals 11 residues. With 8 bases clipped from V and 6 bases from J, the junction kept 3 bases outside the gene matches. Germline CDR1 WSHSY, CDR2 SAAADI. CDR3 amino acids: CASSTGGEQYF. In nucleotides, the CDR3 is TGCGCCAGCTCTACAGGGGGCGAGCAGTACTTC.

The V gene is TRBV1, the J gene TRBJ2-5; no DNA check was done on the table's D call, TRBD2. With the DNA end fitting TRBJ2-7 better, the J assignment may be wrong. TRBV1 is an annotated pseudogene. The CDR3 extends over 15 amino acids. The CDR3 is CTSSQDGLATYEQYF. The CDR3 DNA follows: TGCACCAGCAGCCAAGATGGTCTAGCTACCTACGAGCAGTACTTC.

The rearrangement links TRBV5-4 to TRBJ2-7; 8 nucleotides align to TRBD1. Losses at the gene ends were 4 bases for V and 3 bases for J; bases not matched to a gene: 6. Per the germline V gene, CDR1 is SGHNT and CDR2 is YYREEE (reference sequence). The CDR3 contains 14 residues. CDR3 DNA sequence: TGTGCCAGCAGCCAAGGGACAGGTAGCTACGAGCAGTACTTC. Translation: CASSQGTGSYEQYF.

The rearrangement joins TRBV4-1 to TRBJ2-7, with TRBD2 as a possible D gene (6 bases). The germline V gene has CDR1 MGHRA and CDR2 YSYEKL. Trimming removed 0 bases from V and 1 base from J, with 10 bases in between. This CDR3 spans 15 amino acids. The CDR3 DNA reads TGCGCCAGCAGCCAAGATCGGGACTTTTCCTACGAGCAGTACTTC. Protein: CASSQDRDFSYEQYF.

The chain has TRBV9 and TRBJ2-2, with TRBD1 matching over 12 bases. The CDR3 has 17 amino acids. Germline CDR1 reads SGDLS; CDR2 reads YYNGEE. The V segment lost 5 bases and the J segment 3 bases; nucleotides outside the gene matches: 8. In DNA form, the CDR3 reads TGTGCCAGCAGTCCATGGGGACAGGGGGCAGACACCGGGGAGCTGTTTTTT. Translation gives CASSPWGQGADTGELFF.

This chain joins TRBV7-8 and TRBJ2-1; D is possibly TRBD2 (6 bases). Germline loops: CDR1 SGHVS, CDR2 FQNEAQ. The V end was cut by 3 bases, the J end by 3 bases, with 18 bases between. This CDR3 contains 17 residues. The CDR3 here is CASSFQLRGIRYNEQFF. The DNA of the CDR3 is TGTGCCAGCAGCTTCCAATTACGCGGGATACGCTACAATGAGCAGTTCTTC.

Only one count was recorded for this clone. This rearrangement joins TRBV2 to TRBJ1-2; D unclear. The CDR3 sequence is 11 residues long. In germline, CDR1 is SNHLY, CDR2 FYNNEI. V was cut by 6 bases and J by 8 bases, with 10 bases left in between. Here the CDR3 reads CASRSRHGYTF. The CDR3 bases are TGTGCCAGCAGATCTAGGCACGGCTACACCTTC. Using reference TRBV2 and TRBJ1-2 for the parts outside the CDR3, the full variable domain is EPEVTQTPSHQVTQMGQEVILRCVPISNHLYFYWYRQILGQKVEFLVSFYNNEISEKSEIFDDQFSVERPDGSNFTLKIRSTKLEDSAMYFCASRSRHGYTFGSGTRLTVV.

The chain uses TRBV5-8 and TRBJ2-5, with D perhaps matching TRBD1 (5 bases). V was trimmed by 2 bases and J by 3 bases, leaving 11 bases between them. From germline, CDR1 is SGHTS and CDR2 YDEGEE. The CDR3 totals 14 residues. CDR3 sequence reads: CASSFSGIKETQYF. In DNA form, the CDR3 reads TGTGCCAGCAGCTTTTCAGGGATTAAAGAGACCCAGTACTTC. The entire variable domain, with the rest obtained from reference TRBV5-8 and TRBJ2-5, is as follows: EAGVTQSPTHLIKTRGQQATLRCSPISGHTSVYWYQQALGLGLQFLLWYDEGEERNRGNFPPRFSGRQFPNYSSELNVNALELEDSALYLCASSFSGIKETQYFGPGTRLLVL.

The chain employs TRBV5-1 and TRBJ2-7, with 7 bases fitting TRBD1. Germline lookup yields CDR1 SGHRS and CDR2 YFSETQ. The CDR3 consists of 14 residues. With V trimmed by 7 bases and J by 3 bases, 10 bases remained unmatched. The CDR3 region is CASSYTGVIYEQYF. The CDR3 DNA is TGCGCCAGCTCGTATACAGGGGTAATCTACGAGCAGTACTTC.

V and J are TRBV10-2 and TRBJ2-1; the match to TRBD2 covers 13 bases. V lost 6 bases, J lost 5 bases, and 4 bases stayed unmatched. The CDR3 sequence is 15 residues long. CDR1 is WSHSY, CDR2 SAAADI, per germline. The CDR3 region has the DNA TGCGCCAGCAGCGACGGGACTAGCGGGAACAATGAGCAGTTCTTC. This encodes CASSDGTSGNNEQFF.

J is TRBJ2-1 and V is TRBV7-2, with 7 bases that match TRBD2. The junction had 13 bases not matched to a gene; V was cut back by 7 bases and J by 4 bases. The germline gives CDR1 SGHTA, CDR2 FQGNSA. This CDR3 contains 16 residues. The CDR3: CASNRLSGTTYNEQFF. In DNA form, the CDR3 reads TGTGCCAGCAACAGACTTTCCGGGACTACTTACAATGAGCAGTTCTTC. Complete variable domain (other parts from reference TRBV7-2 and TRBJ2-1): GAGVSQSPSNKVTEKGKDVELRCDPISGHTALYWYRQSLGQGLEFLIYFQGNSAPDKSGLPSDRFSAERTGGSVSTLTIQRTQQEDSAVYLCASNRLSGTTYNEQFFGPGTRLTVL.

The gene calls are TRBV27 and TRBJ2-7, with TRBD2 matching 10 bases. Germline V lookup: CDR1 MNHEY, CDR2 SMNVEV (reference sequence). The CDR3 loop spans 15 amino acids. After removal of 6 bases from V and 4 bases from J, the junction contained 9 bases not matched to a gene. The chain's CDR3 is CASRVAGGGTYEQYF. CDR3 DNA: TGTGCCAGCAGAGTAGCGGGAGGCGGCACTTACGAGCAGTACTTC.